This T cell receptor (beta chain) is drawn from a study of T cells in Graves' hyperthyroidism and ophthalmopathy. Overall study: Upon initial diagnosis and before any treatment, peripheral blood was collected.

TCR beta CDR3 regions were amplified from RNA. In the first-round RT-PCR of the TCR CDR3, the HTBI primer set was used. One entry per CDR3 protein, called by TCRdb with MiXCR from the multiplex PCR reads. The sample lists about 590,000 distinct CDR3 sequences; less than 20% were seen once. The study enrolled patients aged 18 to 65 with newly diagnosed hyperthyroidism of under 2 months' duration. Researchers barred patients who had uncontrolled infection, other autoimmune disease, pregnancy or lactation. It was 8.5 to 10 ml of fresh peripheral blood that supplied the PBMCs. This clonotype was found many times. The CDR3 spans 12 residues. Trimming removed 0 bases from V and 4 bases from J, with 6 bases in between. Germline CDR1 reads DFQATT; CDR2 reads SNEGSKA (reference sequence).

The TCR was taken from a woman aged 30 to 39 with Graves' hyperthyroidism. The rearrangement links TRBV20-1 to TRBJ1-1, with unresolved D. Sample: blood. DNA for the CDR3: TGCAGTGCTAGAGATGTGGGCACTGAAGCTTTCTTT. Protein product: CSARDVGTEAFF.